The 26 T cell receptor beta chains below were found in one sample sequenced in a study of T-cell reconstitution after alpha-beta-depleted transplantation in children. Unique molecular identifiers were used to barcode this TCRbeta library. TCRdb ran MiXCR on the PCR reads and lists one entry per CDR3 protein. Of about 200,000 distinct CDR3 sequences listed, about 7% were seen once; the top ten hold 5% to 6.5%. Sample: PBMCs, taken before TCRalphabeta/CD19-depleted stem cell transplant. These receptors were taken from a boy between 2 and 10 years old with acute lymphoblastic leukemia, due to receive a stem cell transplant.

This clonotype came up many times. This chain's CDR3 is CASSMGNEQFF. CDR3 bases: TGCGCCAGCAGCATGGGGAATGAGCAGTTCTTC. The V gene is TRBV5-1, the J gene TRBJ2-1; D gene uncertain. Trimming removed 4 bases from V and 7 bases from J, with 6 bases in between. The CDR3 contains 11 residues. Germline loops: CDR1 SGHRS, CDR2 YFSETQ.

In this sample, this clonotype turned up many times. The chain uses TRBV20-1 and TRBJ2-5, with TRBD2 identical over 10 bases. Germline CDR1 reads DFQATT; CDR2 reads SNEGSKA (reference sequence). J lost 4 bases, V lost 6 bases, and 8 bases had no gene match. This CDR3 contains 14 residues. The CDR3 DNA reads TGCAGTGCCAATAGCGGGGGGCGGGGAGAGACCCAGTACTTC. This codes for CSANSGGRGETQYF.

This clonotype was recorded many times. The chain has TRBV7-9 and TRBJ2-7; 8 bases are shared with TRBD1. V lost 5 bases, J lost 2 bases, and 5 bases stayed unmatched. This CDR3 region has 14 residues. Germline V lookup: CDR1 SEHNR, CDR2 FQNEAQ (reference sequence). For the CDR3, the DNA is TGTGCCAGCAGCCAACAGGGGGTTGCCTACGAGCAGTACTTC. Residues: CASSQQGVAYEQYF.

This clonotype came up many times. The V call is TRBV5-1, the J call TRBJ1-1; D ambiguous. The CDR3 runs to 14 residues. Germline V gene lookup returns CDR1 SGHRS and CDR2 YFSETQ. Trimming pared 0 bases from V and 3 bases from J, leaving 9 bases between. The CDR3 DNA follows: TGCGCCAGCAGCTTGGAGCGCGGGGACACTGAAGCTTTCTTT. Amino acid sequence: CASSLERGDTEAFF.

There are many counts of this clonotype. The rearrangement links TRBV6-2 or TRBV6-3 to TRBJ2-6; 7 bases are a match to TRBD1. Per germline, CDR1 MNHEY and CDR2 SVGEGT. V trimming: 5 bases; J trimming: 2 bases; junction bases outside the gene matches: 18. The length of the CDR3 is 20 residues. CDR3 DNA sequence: TGTGCCAGCAGTCTCCCCGACAGGGTTCTACACCTGGCTGGGGCCAACGTCCTGACTTTC. This translates into CASSLPDRVLHLAGANVLTF.

This clonotype was seen a few times. CDR3 sequence: CASSPPGRDTEAFF. The DNA for the CDR3 is TGTGCCAGCAGCCCCCCGGGGCGCGACACTGAAGCTTTCTTT. The rearrangement links TRBV7-2 to TRBJ1-1, with a weak D call TRBD1 (5 bases). This CDR3 region has 14 residues. Germline values: CDR1 SGHTA, CDR2 FQGNSA. The germline V and J ends were trimmed by 5 bases and 3 bases, with 13 bases remaining between them.

This clonotype was detected ten times or more. The CDR3: CASRLLRESYEQYF. CDR3 coding DNA: TGTGCCAGCAGACTACTGCGGGAGTCCTACGAGCAGTACTTC. This chain connects TRBV6-1 to TRBJ2-7, with 7 bases that match TRBD2. CDR3 size: 14 residues. The V gene end was trimmed by 6 bases and the J gene end by 1 base; junction bases not matched to a gene: 6. Germline-derived CDR1 and CDR2 are MNHNS and SASEGT.

Ten or more counts support this clonotype. The chain is built from TRBV3-1 and TRBJ2-1, with D hard to call. Trimming pared 1 base from V and 10 bases from J, leaving 11 bases between. Germline CDR1 reads LGHDT; CDR2 reads YNNKEL (reference sequence). CDR3 length: 13 residues. In nucleotides, the CDR3 is TGTGCCAGCAGCCAAGTCTCGGCTAGGGAGCAGTTCTTC. Encoded protein: CASSQVSAREQFF.

This clonotype was recorded many times. The chain couples TRBV12-3 or TRBV12-4 to TRBJ2-2, with 8 positions matching TRBD1. The CDR3 is 14 amino acids. J lost 5 bases, V lost 3 bases, and 2 bases had no gene match. CDR3: CASSFRDRTGELFF. The DNA of the CDR3 is TGTGCCAGCAGTTTCCGGGACAGGACCGGGGAGCTGTTTTTT.

V is TRBV4-3 and J is TRBJ1-6, with 7 positions matching TRBD1. Looked up from germline, CDR1 is LGHNA and CDR2 is YSLEER. The CDR3 covers 15 residues. J was trimmed by 9 bases and V by 2 bases; bases with no gene match: 7. The chain's CDR3 is CASSQLGGLGSPLHF. The CDR3 nucleotides read TGCGCCAGCAGCCAACTAGGGGGCTTGGGTTCACCCCTCCACTTT.

This chain connects TRBV12-3 or TRBV12-4 to TRBJ2-3; D is unclear. Deletions cut 3 bases from V and 5 bases from J, with 12 bases between. CDR3 length: 14 amino acids. CDR3 region: CASSLRLDVDTQYF. The DNA for the CDR3 is TGTGCCAGCAGTTTGAGGCTAGACGTAGATACGCAGTATTTT.

This clonotype showed up many times. An end of the junction does not agree with germline; a read error may underlie this. The genes are TRBV6-5 and TRBJ2-3; 11 positions agree with TRBD2. Per germline, CDR1 MNHEY and CDR2 SVGAGI. This CDR3 is 15 amino acids long. The CDR3 protein is CVSSSGTSGADTQYF. The CDR3 DNA sequence: TGTGTCAGCAGTTCCGGGACTAGCGGAGCAGATACGCAGTATTTT.

The chain uses TRBV7-9 and TRBJ2-1; D remains unclear. CDR3 length: 15 amino acids. The ends were cut back, 7 bases at V and 0 bases at J, with 13 bases in the middle. Germline loops: CDR1 SEHNR, CDR2 FQNEAQ (reference sequence). CDR3 protein: CASTPGPSSYNEQFF. For the CDR3, the DNA is TGTGCCAGCACCCCCGGACCTAGCTCCTACAATGAGCAGTTCTTC.

This clonotype has at least ten counts. J is TRBJ2-3 and V is TRBV28; 7 bases map to TRBD1. The CDR3 runs to 14 residues. V was clipped by 5 bases and J by 2 bases; unmatched bases: 4. The germline CDR1 and CDR2 sequences are MDHEN and SYDVKM. For the CDR3, the DNA is TGTGCCAGCAGTCAGGACAGGAACACAGATACGCAGTATTTT. Protein sequence: CASSQDRNTDTQYF.

This clonotype was seen ten or more times. The chain recombines TRBV28 with TRBJ2-7; 11 bases are a match to TRBD1. Germline V gene sequence: CDR1 MDHEN, CDR2 SYDVKM. The CDR3 runs 11 residues. CDR3 nucleotides: TGTGCTTCGGGACAGGGGGGCGAGCAGTACTTC. It encodes CASGQGGEQYF.

This chain connects TRBV6-1 to TRBJ2-1; TRBD2 agrees at 11 bases. Germline V CDR1 and CDR2: MNHNS, SASEGT. V trimming: 6 bases; J trimming: 6 bases; junction bases outside the gene matches: 7. The CDR3 totals 15 residues. CDR3 loop: CASRQLAGAVNEQFF. CDR3 DNA: TGTGCCAGCAGACAACTAGCGGGGGCCGTCAATGAGCAGTTCTTC.

The sample holds many counts of this clonotype. The CDR3 is CASSPTQDRDVGSGANVLTF. Written as DNA, the CDR3 is TGTGCCAGCAGCCCAACTCAGGACAGGGACGTCGGCTCTGGGGCCAACGTCCTGACTTTC. The gene calls are TRBV7-2 and TRBJ2-6; 8 bases align to TRBD1. Trimming removed 5 bases from V and 0 bases from J; junction bases left unmatched: 15. Germline V gene lookup returns CDR1 SGHTA and CDR2 FQGNSA. This CDR3 spans 20 amino acids.

The V gene is TRBV9, the J gene TRBJ1-1, with D unclear. Germline V lookup: CDR1 SGDLS, CDR2 YYNGEE. The CDR3 extends over 13 amino acids. V was clipped by 7 bases and J by 5 bases, with 15 bases between them. The CDR3 sequence is CASPDAWGTEAFF. The CDR3 region has the DNA TGTGCCAGCCCTGACGCCTGGGGAACTGAAGCTTTCTTT.

The sample holds a few counts of this clonotype. Here the CDR3 reads CASSPEGGRNTEAFF. CDR3 DNA sequence: TGTGCCAGCAGCCCTGAGGGAGGTCGGAACACTGAAGCTTTCTTT. The V call is TRBV7-3, the J call TRBJ1-1; D is unclear. Between the trimmed V and J ends, which lost 5 bases and 1 base, there was a span of 14 bases. Germline V CDR1 and CDR2: SGHTA, FQGTGA. CDR3 size: 15 residues.

This clonotype was seen many times. V gene TRBV12-3 or TRBV12-4 combines with J gene TRBJ1-1; no reliable D call. The CDR3 is 14 residues long. The V and J ends lost 2 bases and 4 bases respectively, with 11 bases between them. The CDR3 here is CASSLSTRGTEAFF. DNA of the CDR3: TGTGCCAGCAGTTTATCAACCAGAGGCACTGAAGCTTTCTTT.

At least ten counts were recorded for this clonotype. The chain links TRBV7-2 to TRBJ2-3; the D gene is possibly TRBD2 (6 bases). Germline assignment: CDR1 SGHTA and CDR2 FQGNSA. CDR3 size: 14 residues. V dropped 5 bases and J dropped 0 bases, with 9 bases sitting between them. The CDR3, as DNA: TGTGCCAGCAGCCCGGGGACTAGCACAGATACGCAGTATTTT. Translating it yields CASSPGTSTDTQYF.

The chain combines TRBV15 with TRBJ2-1; 8 bases match TRBD2. The CDR3 is 17 amino acids. V trimming: 5 bases; J trimming: 1 base; junction bases outside the gene matches: 10. In germline, CDR1 is LNHNV, CDR2 YYDKDF (reference sequence). CDR3 sequence reads: CATSGLSGTGSYNEQFF. The DNA for the CDR3 is TGTGCCACCAGCGGCCTTAGCGGGACGGGATCCTACAATGAGCAGTTCTTC.

This clonotype was picked up a small number of times. The chain has TRBV19 and TRBJ2-7; 7 bases match TRBD1. Germline CDR1 and CDR2: LNHDA and SQIVND (reference sequence). CDR3 size: 13 residues. The trim removed 9 bases at V and 1 base at J, leaving 6 bases unmatched. The CDR3 DNA reads as TGTGCCAGCGGACAGGATCGATCCTACGAGCAGTACTTC. Protein sequence: CASGQDRSYEQYF.

This clonotype was observed at least ten times. This chain uses TRBV28 with TRBJ2-3, with D uncertain. In germline, CDR1 is MDHEN, CDR2 SYDVKM. Trimming left V 3 bases short and J 0 bases short, with 13 bases between. The CDR3 is 16 residues long. CDR3 DNA sequence: TGTGCCAGCAGTTTTAGTATCAGGACCAGCACAGATACGCAGTATTTT. Protein: CASSFSIRTSTDTQYF.

The J gene is TRBJ2-1, the V gene TRBV27; possibly TRBD1 for D (6 bases). This CDR3 is 16 amino acids long. Germline V gene sequence: CDR1 MNHEY, CDR2 SMNVEV (reference sequence). The germline V and J ends were trimmed by 10 bases and 5 bases, with 24 bases remaining between them. The CDR3 region has the DNA TGTGCCACCCAGCGCCCAGGGGATGGGGTGGACAATGAGCAGTTCTTC. It yields the protein CATQRPGDGVDNEQFF.

This clonotype showed up just a few times. The V call is TRBV20-1, the J call TRBJ2-7; tentative D call: TRBD2 (5 bases). Trimming removed 6 bases at V and 1 base at J, with 13 bases between. CDR1 DFQATT and CDR2 SNEGSKA come from the germline V gene (reference sequence). The CDR3 length is 13 residues. The CDR3 reads CSAQPTRSYEQYF. CDR3 nucleotide sequence: TGCAGTGCCCAGCCTACTAGATCCTACGAGCAGTACTTC.